The 25 T cell receptor beta chains given below trace back to one sample, sequenced in a study of a mutant IDH1 vaccine in newly diagnosed glioma. Their target antigens are unknown. Sample time point: week 5, during vaccination. Topical imiquimod was applied with each vaccine dose, which held 300 ug of mutant IDH1 20-mer peptide. Measured with immunoSEQ multiplex PCR; TCRdb has only the in-frame clones, and not every one. The data hold 30,000 to 45,000 clones, with 70% to 80% observed a single time. This specimen consisted of PBMCs, obtained from a glioma patient whose treatment included an IDH1 peptide vaccine. These TCRs come from a man between 40 and 49 years old with glioma.

The chain has TRBV2 and TRBJ2-5; 8 nucleotides align to TRBD2. Germline CDR1 reads SNHLY; CDR2 reads FYNNEI. The CDR3 consists of 15 residues. Trimming cost V 4 bases and J 5 bases; bases outside gene matches: 9. In DNA form, the CDR3 reads TGTGCCAGCAGTGCTGGGGTAGCGGGGTTGGAGACCCAGTACTTC. It translates to CASSAGVAGLETQYF.

The chain is built from TRBV29-1 and TRBJ1-1; TRBD1 matches 9 bases. The CDR3 is 12 amino acids. CDR1 is SQVTM and CDR2 is ANQGSEA in the germline V gene. Trimming at V came to 6 bases and at J to 3 bases, leaving 2 bases not matched to a gene. CDR3 DNA sequence: TGCAGCGTGGGGACAGGGTACACTGAAGCTTTCTTT. Translated, it gives CSVGTGYTEAFF. The whole variable domain, filled in from reference TRBV29-1 and TRBJ1-1, reads SAVISQKPSRDICQRGTSLTIQCQVDSQVTMMFWYRQQPGQSLTLIATANQGSEATYESGFVIDKFPISRPNLTFSTLTVSNMSPEDSSIYLCSVGTGYTEAFFGQGTRLTVV.

The genes are TRBV18 and TRBJ1-6; 8 bases are a match to TRBD1. The germline V gene has CDR1 KGHSH and CDR2 LQKENI. The CDR3 extends over 14 amino acids. Germline trimming cut 3 bases from V and 8 bases from J; bases unmatched to any gene: 3. CDR3 DNA: TGTGCCAGCTCACCGACAGGGGAGGATTCACCCCTCCACTTT. It specifies CASSPTGEDSPLHF.

V gene TRBV27 combines with J gene TRBJ2-5; TRBD1 aligns across 10 bases. This CDR3 has 12 residues. CDR1 is MNHEY, CDR2 SMNVEV, per germline (reference sequence). J lost 5 bases, V lost 7 bases, and 1 base had no gene match. The chain's CDR3 is CASKTGGETQYF. The CDR3 DNA reads TGTGCCAGCAAGACAGGGGGCGAGACCCAGTACTTC.

The gene calls are TRBV5-1 and TRBJ1-3; no definite D call. Germline V CDR1 and CDR2: SGHRS, YFSETQ. The CDR3 consists of 13 residues. Trimming left V 0 bases short and J 6 bases short, with 7 bases between. The CDR3 coding sequence is TGCGCCAGCAGCTTGGGACTCGAAAACACCATATATTTT. Encoded protein: CASSLGLENTIYF.

This chain connects TRBV2 to TRBJ1-1; D remains unclear. Per germline, CDR1 SNHLY and CDR2 FYNNEI. With 6 bases removed from V and 1 base from J, the gap between germline ends came to 9 bases. The CDR3 consists of 13 residues. The CDR3 sequence is CASRYIGNTEAFF. The CDR3 DNA follows: TGTGCCAGCAGATACATAGGGAACACTGAAGCTTTCTTT.

The genes are TRBV5-1 and TRBJ1-1, with 12 positions matching TRBD1. With 4 bases clipped from V and 1 base from J, the junction kept 2 bases outside the gene matches. The CDR3 contains 15 residues. Germline CDR1 SGHRS, CDR2 YFSETQ. The CDR3 sequence is CASSGTGGANTEAFF. CDR3 nucleotides: TGCGCCAGCAGCGGGACAGGGGGCGCGAACACTGAAGCTTTCTTT. Looking up the rest from reference TRBV5-1 and TRBJ1-1 gives the full variable domain: KAGVTQTPRYLIKTRGQQVTLSCSPISGHRSVSWYQQTPGQGLQFLFEYFSETQRNKGNFPGRFSGRQFSNSRSEMNVSTLELGDSALYLCASSGTGGANTEAFFGQGTRLTVV.

This clone turned up a few times. As DNA, the CDR3 is TGTGCCAGCAGCCCGCGAGTAACCGGGACTAGAGTCGAGCAGTACTTC. Translating gives CASSPRVTGTRVEQYF. The chain joins TRBV5-6 to TRBJ2-7; 8 nucleotides agree with TRBD2. The CDR3 extends over 16 amino acids. Germline loops: CDR1 SGHDT, CDR2 YYEEEE. The V segment lost 4 bases and the J segment 6 bases; nucleotides outside the gene matches: 15.

The V gene is TRBV10-1, the J gene TRBJ1-4, with D perhaps TRBD1 (6 bases). With 7 bases removed from V and 8 bases from J, the gap between germline ends came to 20 bases. Germline CDR1 WNHNN, CDR2 SYGVQD (reference sequence). The CDR3 spans 15 residues. The CDR3 sequence: CASNPVGGQGEKLFF. The CDR3 DNA sequence: TGCGCCAGCAACCCGGTAGGGGGGCAAGGGGAAAAACTGTTTTTT.

This chain links TRBV14 with TRBJ2-7, with D maybe TRBD1 (5 bases). The CDR3 totals 15 residues. Trimming stripped 0 bases from V and 7 bases from J, with 16 bases between. Germline CDR1 is SGHDN and CDR2 is FVKESK. CDR3 DNA sequence: TGTGCCAGCAGCCAAGATCTAAGGGGTCTGGGGGAGCAGTACTTC. Protein: CASSQDLRGLGEQYF.

The V gene is TRBV19, the J gene TRBJ1-5; 9 bases agree with TRBD1. Germline values: CDR1 LNHDA, CDR2 SQIVND (reference sequence). V shed 4 bases and J 4 bases; nucleotides not matched to a gene: 8. The CDR3 consists of 16 residues. CDR3 DNA sequence: TGTGCCAGTAGTACGCCACAGGGGGCGGCTAATCAGCCCCAGCATTTT. Protein sequence: CASSTPQGAANQPQHF.

The V call is TRBV11-2, the J call TRBJ2-1; maybe TRBD1 (5 bases). The CDR3 runs 13 residues. The germline V gene has CDR1 SGHAT and CDR2 FQNNGV. Trimming took 4 bases from V and 4 from J, leaving 8 bases between them. CDR3 protein: CASSYTGYNEQFF. The CDR3 nucleotides are TGTGCCAGCAGCTACACAGGATACAATGAGCAGTTCTTC.

V gene TRBV6-6 combines with J gene TRBJ1-2; 8 bases line up with TRBD1. Germline CDR1 MNHNY, CDR2 SVGAGI (reference sequence). J gave up 4 bases and V 5 bases, and 9 bases lay outside the gene matches. This CDR3 is built from 15 residues. The CDR3 coding sequence is TGTGCCAGCAGTGCCGAGGACAGGGCCCTCTATGGCTACACCTTC. Its protein product is CASSAEDRALYGYTF.

The J gene is TRBJ1-6, the V gene TRBV19; 10 nucleotides match TRBD1. This CDR3 contains 14 residues. V lost 8 bases to trimming and J lost 10 bases; unmatched junction nucleotides: 8. Germline assignment: CDR1 LNHDA and CDR2 SQIVND (reference sequence). CDR3 region: CASQAGTGASPLHF. CDR3 sequence (DNA): TGTGCCAGTCAGGCCGGGACAGGGGCGTCACCCCTCCACTTT.

V is TRBV7-2 and J is TRBJ2-5; D assignment may be TRBD1 or TRBD2 (6 bases each). Germline V lookup: CDR1 SGHTA, CDR2 FQGNSA. The CDR3 contains 13 residues. V was cut by 1 base and J by 7 bases, with 10 bases left in between. The CDR3 region has the DNA TGTGCCAGCAGCTTAGAACAGGGAGGGACCCAGTACTTC. Translating it yields CASSLEQGGTQYF.

This clone was recorded a few times. The V and J genes are TRBV19 and TRBJ1-5, with 10 bases that match TRBD1. The CDR3 runs to 14 residues. The germline V gene encodes CDR1 LNHDA and CDR2 SQIVND (reference sequence). J was trimmed by 7 bases and V by 4 bases; bases with no gene match: 4. CDR3 sequence (DNA): TGTGCCAGTAGTAGGGACAGGGGTGTACAGCCCCAGCATTTT. Protein product: CASSRDRGVQPQHF.

This clone was detected only once. The J gene is TRBJ2-2, the V gene TRBV6-5, with D possibly being TRBD1 (6 bases). Germline CDR1 is MNHEY and CDR2 is SVGAGI. The germline V and J ends were trimmed by 2 bases and 7 bases, with 14 bases remaining between them. The CDR3 is 15 residues long. The DNA for the CDR3 is TGTGCCAGCAGTTACCCAGGGGAAGGATTCGGGGAGCTGTTTTTT. Amino acid sequence: CASSYPGEGFGELFF.

The chain couples TRBV4-2 to TRBJ1-4, with 7 bases that match TRBD1. With 0 bases clipped from V and 8 bases from J, the junction kept 12 bases outside the gene matches. Germline CDR1 is LGHNA and CDR2 is YNFKEQ. CDR3 length: 17 residues. In DNA, the CDR3 is TGTGCCAGCAGCCAAGAACCCCCGGGACAGCGGACGGAAAAACTGTTTTTT. Translating gives CASSQEPPGQRTEKLFF.

In its sample, this clone was seen a few times. The chain has TRBV6-4 and TRBJ1-4; perhaps TRBD1 as D (6 bases). V was clipped by 6 bases and J by 7 bases, with 15 bases between them. From germline, CDR1 is MRHNA and CDR2 SNTAGT. The CDR3 loop spans 14 amino acids. The CDR3 bases are TGTGCCAGCAGGGGCACGGGGGCGAGTGAAAAACTGTTTTTT. Translation gives CASRGTGASEKLFF.

The chain has TRBV10-1 and TRBJ1-1; a weak D match, TRBD1 (6 bases). The germline V gene encodes CDR1 WNHNN and CDR2 SYGVQD (reference sequence). The V end was cut by 3 bases, the J end by 0 bases, with 8 bases between. The CDR3 is made up of 14 amino acids. CDR3 sequence reads: CASSDRGLNTEAFF. CDR3 DNA sequence: TGCGCCAGCAGTGACAGGGGTTTGAACACTGAAGCTTTCTTT.

The chain carries TRBV30 and TRBJ1-5; 8 positions agree with TRBD1. Trimming took 6 bases from V and 3 from J; bases not matched to a gene: 4. The germline CDR1 and CDR2 sequences are GTSNPN and SVGIG (reference sequence). The CDR3 length is 13 residues. The CDR3 loop reads CACRTGINQPQHF. The CDR3 DNA sequence: TGTGCCTGCCGGACAGGGATCAATCAGCCCCAGCATTTT.

The chain employs TRBV2 and TRBJ2-7; D unresolved. The CDR3 consists of 16 residues. Germline assignment: CDR1 SNHLY and CDR2 FYNNEI. Trimming removed 3 bases at V and 7 bases at J, with 22 bases between. The CDR3 loop is CASSESGSLPFGEQYF. CDR3 bases: TGTGCCAGCAGTGAGTCGGGCAGCCTCCCCTTCGGGGAGCAGTACTTC.

This clone has only one observation. The V call is TRBV7-8, the J call TRBJ1-4; D uncertain. V was pared by 5 bases and J by 3 bases, with 10 bases between. Germline-derived CDR1 and CDR2 are SGHVS and FQNEAQ. The CDR3 contains 14 residues. In nucleotides, the CDR3 is TGTGCCAGCAGCCCACGTGCAGCTAATGAAAAACTGTTTTTT. Protein product: CASSPRAANEKLFF.

The sample holds one count of this clone. The chain recombines TRBV5-5 with TRBJ1-5, with D possibly matching TRBD1 (6 bases). The V gene lost 2 bases and the J gene lost 5 bases, with 14 bases spanning the gap. Germline V CDR1 and CDR2: SGHKS, YYEKEE (reference sequence). The length of the CDR3 is 15 residues. CDR3 amino acids: CASSFGLAGDQPQHF. DNA of the CDR3: TGTGCCAGCAGCTTTGGTTTGGCAGGGGATCAGCCCCAGCATTTT.

The genes are TRBV10-3 and TRBJ1-2; TRBD1 might be the D (5 bases). V lost 2 bases and J 6 bases, leaving 19 bases between the germline ends. Looked up from germline, CDR1 is ENHRY and CDR2 is SYGVKD. The CDR3 covers 16 residues. CDR3 sequence reads: CAISEPPPGGDDGYTF. The DNA for the CDR3 is TGTGCCATCAGTGAGCCTCCCCCGGGGGGGGATGATGGCTACACCTTC.